This T cell receptor (beta chain) was recovered during a study of T cells in Graves' hyperthyroidism and ophthalmopathy. Study-wide results and limits: Blood also contained most expanded thyroid clonotypes above 0.001.

This clonotype was counted many times. As yet, its antigen is unknown. In making diagnoses, clinical symptoms, serum thyroxine and TRAb, thyroid ultrasound and orbital computed tomography were all used. PBMCs were sourced from approximately 9 ml fresh peripheral blood. The CDR3 length is 17 residues. With 4 bases clipped from V and 6 bases from J, the junction kept 18 bases outside the gene matches. From germline, CDR1 is SEHNR and CDR2 FQNEAQ (reference sequence). RNA transcripts gave rise to amplified TCR beta CDR3 regions. The HTBI primer set drove a first-round RT-PCR of the TCR CDR3. TCRdb re-derived calls from the multiplex PCR reads in MiXCR, one entry per CDR3 protein. Here the sample spans about 340,000 distinct CDR3 sequences, 20% to 25% being singletons.

The V call is TRBV7-9, the J call TRBJ2-7, with 7 bases aligning to TRBD1. The source is a woman in her forties or fifties with Graves' hyperthyroidism. The sequencing sample was made of blood. CDR3 amino acids: CASSYWMTGNVLGEQYF. The CDR3 region has the DNA TGTGCCAGCAGCTACTGGATGACAGGGAATGTACTCGGCGAGCAGTACTTC. Full variable domain (rest looked up from reference TRBV7-9 and TRBJ2-7): DTGVSQNPRHKITKRGQNVTFRCDPISEHNRLYWYRQTLGQGPEFLTYFQNEAQLEKSRLLSDRFSAERPKGSFSTLEIQRTEQGDSAMYLCASSYWMTGNVLGEQYFGPGTRLTVT.